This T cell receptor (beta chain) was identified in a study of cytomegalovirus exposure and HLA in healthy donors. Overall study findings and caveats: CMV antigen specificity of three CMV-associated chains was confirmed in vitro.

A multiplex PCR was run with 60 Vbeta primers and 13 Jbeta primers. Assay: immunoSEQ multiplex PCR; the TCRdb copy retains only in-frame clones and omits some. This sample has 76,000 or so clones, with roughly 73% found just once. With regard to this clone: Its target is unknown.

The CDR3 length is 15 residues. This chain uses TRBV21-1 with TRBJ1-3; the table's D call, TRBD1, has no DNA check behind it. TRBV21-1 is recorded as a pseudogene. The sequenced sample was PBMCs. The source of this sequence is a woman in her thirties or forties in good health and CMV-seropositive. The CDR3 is CASQVRGASGNTIYF. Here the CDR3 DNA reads TGTGCCAGCCAGGTCAGGGGCGCTTCTGGAAACACCATATATTTT.